These 16 T cell receptor beta chains were all obtained from the same sample, sequenced in a study of blood T cell repertoires in COVID-19. Sequencing was performed with immunoSEQ multiplex PCR; in TCRdb, only in-frame clones are kept and a portion is missing. The sample lists around 200,000 clones, 80% to 90% occurring once. The sequenced sample was peripheral blood. The receptors shown here come from a woman aged 65 to 85 with COVID-19, enrolled during active disease.

A note on this clone: One end of the junction varies from germline; a read error may be responsible. The rearrangement uses TRBV7-8 and TRBJ2-2, with 11 bases matching TRBD2. The CDR3 runs 15 residues. From germline, CDR1 is SGHVS and CDR2 FQNEAQ. The CDR3 DNA reads as TGTGCCAGCAGCCTAGCGGGAGGATGGACCGGGGAGCTGTTTTTT. This encodes CASSLAGGWTGELFF.

The V and J genes are TRBV30 and TRBJ1-2; no reliable D call. Per the germline V gene, CDR1 is GTSNPN and CDR2 is SVGIG (reference sequence). Between the trimmed V and J ends, which lost 0 bases and 8 bases, there was a span of 10 bases. This CDR3 has 12 amino acids. CDR3 region: CAWSVAGRGYTF. DNA of the CDR3: TGTGCCTGGAGTGTGGCTGGGAGAGGCTACACCTTC.

This chain connects TRBV6-5 to TRBJ2-5; possible D gene TRBD2, 5 bases. Per germline, CDR1 MNHEY and CDR2 SVGAGI. The CDR3 runs to 13 residues. Trimming pared 0 bases from V and 8 bases from J, leaving 10 bases between. The CDR3 spells CASSYSPGNTQYF. In DNA form, the CDR3 reads TGTGCCAGCAGTTACTCCCCCGGGAACACCCAGTACTTC.

The chain uses TRBV25-1 and TRBJ2-3; 11 positions match TRBD2. V lost 7 bases, J lost 5 bases, and 5 bases stayed unmatched. The CDR3 is made up of 14 amino acids. Germline CDR1 MGHDK, CDR2 SYGVNS. The DNA of the CDR3 is TGTGCCAGCACAGTAGCGGGGGGGCAAGATACGCAGTATTTT. Its translation is CASTVAGGQDTQYF. The entire variable domain, with the rest obtained from reference TRBV25-1 and TRBJ2-3, is as follows: EADIYQTPRYLVIGTGKKITLECSQTMGHDKMYWYQQDPGMELHLIHYSYGVNSTEKGDLSSESTVSRIRTEHFPLTLESARPSHTSQYLCASTVAGGQDTQYFGPGTRLTVL.

This chain connects TRBV24-1 to TRBJ2-7; D is uncertain. The CDR3 is made up of 16 amino acids. CDR1 and CDR2 from the germline V gene are KGHDR and SFDVKD. The V gene lost 2 bases and the J gene lost 0 bases, with 13 bases spanning the gap. The CDR3 DNA follows: TGTGCCACCAGTGATTCCCGCGCAGGTATCTCCTACGAGCAGTACTTC. Amino acids: CATSDSRAGISYEQYF.

The rearrangement joins TRBV7-3 to TRBJ2-1; 10 bases align to TRBD1. The CDR3 covers 14 residues. CDR1 and CDR2 from the germline V gene are SGHTA and FQGTGA. The V segment lost 6 bases and the J segment 8 bases; nucleotides outside the gene matches: 7. The chain's CDR3 is CASRRDRGNDEQFF. The CDR3 region has the DNA TGTGCCAGCAGGCGGGACAGGGGCAACGATGAGCAGTTCTTC.

The chain couples TRBV19 to TRBJ2-7; 9 bases align to TRBD2. V shed 9 bases and J 0 bases; nucleotides not matched to a gene: 6. From germline, CDR1 is LNHDA and CDR2 SQIVND (reference sequence). The CDR3 has 14 amino acids. The CDR3 loop is CASSVLAGSYEQYF. CDR3 bases: TGTGCCAGCTCAGTACTAGCGGGCTCCTACGAGCAGTACTTC. The full variable domain, completed using reference TRBV19 and TRBJ2-7, is DGGITQSPKYLFRKEGQNVTLSCEQNLNHDAMYWYRQDPGQGLRLIYYSQIVNDFQKGDIAEGYSVSREKKESFPLTVTSAQKNPTAFYLCASSVLAGSYEQYFGPGTRLTVT.

The V and J genes are TRBV5-1 and TRBJ2-5; 15 nucleotides agree with TRBD2. The CDR3 extends over 17 amino acids. Germline V lookup: CDR1 SGHRS, CDR2 YFSETQ. V was pared by 4 bases and J by 4 bases, with 8 bases of the junction left unmatched. The CDR3, as DNA: TGCGCCAGCAGCCCGGGACTAGCGGGAGGCGTTGGAGAGACCCAGTACTTC. Amino acids: CASSPGLAGGVGETQYF.

V is TRBV5-4 and J is TRBJ2-3; 10 positions match TRBD2. The germline V gene encodes CDR1 SGHNT and CDR2 YYREEE (reference sequence). V shed 4 bases and J 3 bases; nucleotides not matched to a gene: 8. The CDR3 is 16 residues long. The CDR3 DNA reads as TGTGCCAGCAGCCAATTTAGCGGGAGGTTAACAGATACGCAGTATTTT. Translating it yields CASSQFSGRLTDTQYF.

For the CDR3, the DNA is TGCGCCAGCAGCTTGGATTTTAGCGGGAGTTGGACCGGGGAGCTGTTTTTT. This translates into CASSLDFSGSWTGELFF. The chain joins TRBV5-1 to TRBJ2-2, with 9 positions matching TRBD2. The germline gives CDR1 SGHRS, CDR2 YFSETQ. The V segment lost 0 bases and the J segment 5 bases; nucleotides outside the gene matches: 8. The CDR3 covers 17 residues.

The chain recombines TRBV28 with TRBJ2-5; TRBD1 is a possible D gene (5 bases). The V gene lost 3 bases and the J gene lost 10 bases, with 15 bases spanning the gap. The CDR3 contains 13 residues. Germline assignment: CDR1 MDHEN and CDR2 SYDVKM. The CDR3 region has the DNA TGTGCCAGCAGTTTTGATGGCCCTAGGGGCCAGTACTTC. Its protein is CASSFDGPRGQYF.

This clone has just one count. This rearrangement joins TRBV6-5 to TRBJ1-5; D might be TRBD1 (6 bases). Trimming cost V 6 bases and J 4 bases, with 16 bases left between them. Looked up from germline, CDR1 is MNHEY and CDR2 is SVGAGI. This CDR3 is built from 15 residues. The CDR3 spells CASRELGGSNQPQHF. The CDR3 bases are TGTGCCAGCAGAGAGCTTGGGGGCAGTAATCAGCCCCAGCATTTT.

V and J are TRBV28 and TRBJ2-2, with 8 nucleotides matching TRBD1. Germline CDR1 and CDR2: MDHEN and SYDVKM. J was trimmed by 5 bases and V by 5 bases; bases with no gene match: 10. This CDR3 has 16 residues. The CDR3 bases are TGTGCCAGCAGTACATGGGACAGGAGTGATACCGGGGAGCTGTTTTTT. Translation gives CASSTWDRSDTGELFF. Filled out from reference TRBV28 and TRBJ2-2, the complete variable domain reads DVKVTQSSRYLVKRTGEKVFLECVQDMDHENMFWYRQDPGLGLRLIYFSYDVKMKEKGDIPEGYSVSREKKERFSLILESASTNQTSMYLCASSTWDRSDTGELFFGEGSRLTVL.

The gene calls are TRBV28 and TRBJ1-5; weak D call: TRBD1 (6 bases). This CDR3 has 15 amino acids. The germline V gene encodes CDR1 MDHEN and CDR2 SYDVKM. V was clipped by 6 bases and J by 7 bases, with 19 bases between them. The CDR3 here is CASSPVKGVPQPQHF. CDR3 DNA sequence: TGTGCCAGCAGCCCCGTGAAGGGGGTCCCACAGCCCCAGCATTTT.

The rearrangement links TRBV5-4 to TRBJ2-7, with a possible D match to TRBD2 (5 bases). This CDR3 is 16 amino acids long. Germline CDR1 is SGHNT and CDR2 is YYREEE (reference sequence). Between the trimmed V and J ends, which lost 2 bases and 6 bases, there was a span of 21 bases. The CDR3 region has the DNA TGTGCCAGCAGCTTCCCAACCTCGGCTTTGAGGGCCGAGCAGTACGTC. This codes for CASSFPTSALRAEQYV.

The chain couples TRBV6-5 to TRBJ2-3; the match to TRBD1 covers 10 bases. V was clipped by 4 bases and J by 2 bases; unmatched bases: 6. Germline loops: CDR1 MNHEY, CDR2 SVGAGI. CDR3 size: 16 residues. The DNA for the CDR3 is TGTGCCAGCAGTTGGACCGGGACAGGGGTCACAGATACGCAGTATTTT. Amino acids: CASSWTGTGVTDTQYF.